The text below deals with one T cell receptor beta chain. This sample stems from a study of neoadjuvant anti-PD-1 for oral cavity cancer. Background on the study: Non-progressing patients received a fourth nivolumab dose near day 43, then surgery on days 50-56.

The CDR3 runs to 14 residues. Germline lookup yields CDR1 SEHNR and CDR2 FQNEAQ (reference sequence). Trimming stripped 6 bases from V and 2 bases from J, with 10 bases between. Blood libraries mostly used approximately 450 ng genomic DNA, six replicates each. Assay used: immunoSEQ multiplex PCR; TCRdb lists only in-frame clones, some missing. The table has 13,000 to 15,000 clones, more than 65% seen once. The chain couples TRBV7-9 to TRBJ2-2; D call uncertain. The TCR sequence derives from a person aged 35 to 85 with oral cavity squamous cell carcinoma. The sample here was PBMCs, taken before nivolumab (anti-PD-1) treatment. Written as DNA, the CDR3 is TGTGCCAGCAGGGGGTATGGTAACACCGGGGAGCTGTTTTTT. Translated: CASRGYGNTGELFF. The entire variable domain, with the rest obtained from reference TRBV7-9 and TRBJ2-2, is as follows: DTGVSQNPRHKITKRGQNVTFRCDPISEHNRLYWYRQTLGQGPEFLTYFQNEAQLEKSRLLSDRFSAERPKGSFSTLEIQRTEQGDSAMYLCASRGYGNTGELFFGEGSRLTVL.